These T cell receptor beta chains were read from a single sample in a study of blood T cell repertoires in COVID-19. The data were produced by immunoSEQ multiplex PCR, yet TCRdb's version contains in-frame clones alone and is incomplete. The profile shows about 63,000 clones, roughly 85% of them singletons. The sample consisted of peripheral blood. These receptors originate from a human donor in a cohort sampled during active COVID-19. CDR3s include the opening cysteine and the closing phenylalanine or tryptophan. D genes are given only for firm matches. Clone size is shown for a subset of rows, as once, few, many or a class of expanded clone.

clone_size	d_call	v_call	j_call	cdr3_nt	cdr3_aa
-	-	TRBV11-2	TRBJ1-1	TGTGCCAGCAGCTTAAAGAGAGACACTGAAGCTTTCTTT	CASSLKRDTEAFF
-	TRBD1	TRBV25-1	TRBJ1-2	TGTGCCAGCAGTCCAGGGGGAATCTATGGCTACACCTTC	CASSPGGIYGYTF
-	TRBD1	TRBV7-7	TRBJ2-7	TGTGCTAGCAGCGACCGGACAGGGGACGAGCAGTACTTC	CASSDRTGDEQYF
-	TRBD2	TRBV29-1	TRBJ2-1	TGCAGCGTTCCAAGCGGGAGCTCCTACAATGAGCAGTTCTTC	CSVPSGSSYNEQFF
-	-	TRBV4-2	TRBJ1-1	TGTGCCAGCAGCCAAGGTTGGCAGGAGAACACTGAAGCTTTCTTT	CASSQGWQENTEAFF
once	-	TRBV3-1/TRBV3-2	TRBJ2-1	TGTGCCAGCAGCCAAGGGGGCAGGGGAGCGTTCTTC	CASSQGGRGAFF
once	TRBD1	TRBV28	TRBJ1-2	TGTGCCAGCAGTTTCCGGGACAGGGGGCTGCATGGCTACACCTTC	CASSFRDRGLHGYTF
-	TRBD2	TRBV4-1	TRBJ2-5	TGCGCCAGCAGCCAAGAGACTAGCGGGAGGGGAGAGACCCAGTACTTC	CASSQETSGRGETQYF
-	TRBD1	TRBV10-3	TRBJ1-4	TGTGCCATCAGTGAGTCCAATACAGGGGGAAATGAAAAACTGTTTTTT	CAISESNTGGNEKLFF
-	-	TRBV18	TRBJ1-1	TGTGCCAGCTCACCGAGGAACGACTTAGGTCCTGAAGCTTTCTTT	CASSPRNDLGPEAFF